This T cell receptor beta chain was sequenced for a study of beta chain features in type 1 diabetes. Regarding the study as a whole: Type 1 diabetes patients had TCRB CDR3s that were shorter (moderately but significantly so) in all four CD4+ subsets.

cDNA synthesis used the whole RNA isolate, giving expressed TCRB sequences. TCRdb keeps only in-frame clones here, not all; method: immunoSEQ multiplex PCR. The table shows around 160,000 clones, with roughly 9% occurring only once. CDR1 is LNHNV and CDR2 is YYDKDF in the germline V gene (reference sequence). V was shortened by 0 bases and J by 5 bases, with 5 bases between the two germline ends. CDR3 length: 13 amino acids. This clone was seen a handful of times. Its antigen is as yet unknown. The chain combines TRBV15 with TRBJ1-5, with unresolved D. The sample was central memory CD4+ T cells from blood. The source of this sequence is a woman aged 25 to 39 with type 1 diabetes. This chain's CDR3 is CATSRDLDQPQHF. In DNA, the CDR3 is TGTGCCACCAGCAGAGATCTTGATCAGCCCCAGCATTTT.